This TCR beta chain was captured in a study of T cell responses to AZD1222 COVID-19 vaccine. The V gene end was trimmed by 4 bases and the J gene end by 4 bases; junction bases not matched to a gene: 14. CDR3 length: 17 residues. Germline values: CDR1 MNHEY, CDR2 SVGEGT. Data came from immunoSEQ multiplex PCR; TCRdb stores just in-frame clones and leaves some out. Of 120,000 or so clones in the sample, 80% to 90% were seen once. This clonotype was sampled from an adult in good health. This specimen consisted of peripheral blood, obtained on day 0 of AZD1222 vaccination. The rearrangement joins TRBV6-2 or TRBV6-3 to TRBJ2-3; 7 bases fit TRBD2. CDR3 residues: CASSSSAGLGRSDTQYF. CDR3 sequence (DNA): TGTGCCAGCAGTTCCTCGGCCGGCCTCGGGAGGTCAGATACGCAGTATTTT.